The rows below give T cell receptor beta chains drawn from one sample of a study of blood T cell repertoires in COVID-19. Only in-frame clones appear in the TCRdb table, and some are missing; sequencing was by immunoSEQ multiplex PCR. This sample has over 150,000 clones, with over 70% found just once. The sample taken for sequencing was peripheral blood. The source of these receptors is a woman in her seventies who had recovered from COVID-19. The conserved cysteine and the conserved F or W are not part of the CDR3 here. D genes are given only for firm matches.

TRBV28	TRBD1	TRBJ2-2	15	ASSFPPDRVEAGELF
TRBV3-1/TRBV3-2	TRBD2	TRBJ2-5	11	ASSHGRAETQY
TRBV9	TRBD1	TRBJ2-5	14	ASSDSGQGPRETQY
TRBV27	.	TRBJ2-3	12	ASSWGSFTDTQY
TRBV19	TRBD1	TRBJ2-2	12	ASSMDRAAGELF
TRBV15	.	TRBJ2-2	13	ATSPRGGSTGELF
TRBV2	TRBD2	TRBJ2-3	13	ASRLLAGSTDTQY
TRBV29-1	TRBD2	TRBJ2-3	12	SVILAGTTDTQY
TRBV3-1/TRBV3-2	.	TRBJ2-1	14	ASSQMGGATRNEQF
TRBV7-9	.	TRBJ2-7	12	ASSGGGDGYEQY
TRBV7-6	TRBD2	TRBJ2-3	13	ASSPRRGGTDTQY
TRBV12-3/TRBV12-4	.	TRBJ1-1	11	ASSPRPGVGAF
TRBV4-1	TRBD2	TRBJ2-7	14	ASSQGGSGSSYEQY
TRBV4-2	.	TRBJ1-1	13	ASSRETGLYTEAF
TRBV5-1	TRBD1	TRBJ1-1	13	ASSLDGQGDTEAF
TRBV18	TRBD1	TRBJ1-5	14	ASSPSGSPTGWPQH
TRBV3-1/TRBV3-2	TRBD1	TRBJ2-5	13	ASSHYGTEKETQY
TRBV2	.	TRBJ1-6	14	ASRGGLSSYNSPLH
TRBV27	.	TRBJ1-1	10	ASSGGLTKAF
TRBV28	TRBD2	TRBJ2-1	12	ASTRLAPAREQF
TRBV27	TRBD1	TRBJ1-5	13	ASRVGQGAGQPQH
TRBV7-3	.	TRBJ2-1	11	ASSLMGGNEQF
TRBV28	TRBD2	TRBJ2-3	15	ASSPTSGSMLPDTQY
TRBV12-5	.	TRBJ2-3	12	ASGPKSRTDTQY
TRBV28	TRBD1	TRBJ1-5	16	ASSLDRWGQGGNQPQH
TRBV6-2/TRBV6-3	TRBD1	TRBJ2-3	13	ASSRRQGGTDTQY
TRBV3-1/TRBV3-2	.	TRBJ1-2	12	ASSQGLLDYGYT